The rows below give T cell receptor beta chains drawn from one sample of a study of long-term antiretroviral therapy in people with HIV. Sequencing used immunoSEQ multiplex PCR; TCRdb keeps in-frame clones, though not all of them. In the table there are approximately 23,000 clones, around 81% of which are singletons. Sequencing was performed on unsorted PBMCs, taken 1.5 years after starting antiretroviral therapy. These receptors originate from a man younger than 45 with HIV. The CDR3 runs from the conserved cysteine through the conserved F or W. Fields, in order: CDR3 protein, CDR3 DNA, J gene, D gene, CDR3 length, V gene, clone size. D genes are given only for firm matches. Expanded clones are given a class, and other clones once, few, many or no size at all.

CDR3 protein: CASTQREGFREQYF; CDR3 DNA: TGTGCCAGCACCCAGCGGGAGGGGTTTCGGGAGCAGTACTTC; J gene: TRBJ2-7; D gene: TRBD2; CDR3 length: 14; V gene: TRBV27; clone size: few
CDR3 protein: CASSLGEIQRDRAGFF; CDR3 DNA: TGTGCCAGCAGCTTAGGAGAAATACAGCGCGACCGTGCAGGCTTCTTT; J gene: TRBJ1-1; D gene: .; CDR3 length: 16; V gene: TRBV11-1; clone size: .
CDR3 protein: CASSEGQGNYGYTF; CDR3 DNA: TGTGCCAGCAGCGAGGGACAGGGGAACTATGGCTACACCTTC; J gene: TRBJ1-2; D gene: TRBD1; CDR3 length: 14; V gene: TRBV2; clone size: .
CDR3 protein: CASSGRDSYNEQFF; CDR3 DNA: TGTGCCAGCAGTGGCCGGGACAGTTACAATGAGCAGTTCTTC; J gene: TRBJ2-1; D gene: TRBD1; CDR3 length: 14; V gene: TRBV2; clone size: .
CDR3 protein: CASSRQAGEYEQYF; CDR3 DNA: TGTGCCAGCAGCCGCCAAGCGGGGGAATACGAGCAGTACTTC; J gene: TRBJ2-7; D gene: TRBD2; CDR3 length: 14; V gene: TRBV7-3; clone size: .
CDR3 protein: CASSFDSISNTGELFF; CDR3 DNA: TGTGCCAGCAGCTTCGATTCCATTTCGAACACCGGGGAGCTGTTTTTT; J gene: TRBJ2-2; D gene: .; CDR3 length: 16; V gene: TRBV7-8; clone size: .
CDR3 protein: CASSIRDLYEQYF; CDR3 DNA: TGTGCCAGTAGTATCCGGGACCTCTACGAGCAGTACTTC; J gene: TRBJ2-7; D gene: .; CDR3 length: 13; V gene: TRBV19; clone size: .
CDR3 protein: CASSYDALFLEGYTF; CDR3 DNA: TGTGCCAGCAGCTATGATGCTCTCTTCTTGGAGGGCTACACCTTC; J gene: TRBJ1-2; D gene: .; CDR3 length: 15; V gene: TRBV7-2; clone size: .
CDR3 protein: CASSSDRGDQPQHF; CDR3 DNA: TGTGCCAGCAGTTCGGACAGGGGGGATCAGCCCCAGCATTTT; J gene: TRBJ1-5; D gene: TRBD1; CDR3 length: 14; V gene: TRBV27; clone size: .
CDR3 protein: CASSLVISGGPFSGELFF; CDR3 DNA: TGTGCCAGCAGCTTAGTTATTAGCGGGGGGCCTTTTAGCGGGGAGCTGTTTTTT; J gene: TRBJ2-2; D gene: TRBD2; CDR3 length: 18; V gene: TRBV7-8; clone size: .
CDR3 protein: CASSNRGLNTEAFF; CDR3 DNA: TGTGCCAGCAGCAACCGGGGGCTGAACACTGAAGCTTTCTTT; J gene: TRBJ1-1; D gene: .; CDR3 length: 14; V gene: TRBV6-5; clone size: .
CDR3 protein: CASSWQGSPNEQFF; CDR3 DNA: TGCGCCAGCAGCTGGCAGGGGTCCCCCAATGAGCAGTTCTTC; J gene: TRBJ2-1; D gene: .; CDR3 length: 14; V gene: TRBV5-1; clone size: .
CDR3 protein: CASSRGRGDYGYTF; CDR3 DNA: TGTGCCAGCAGTAGGGGAAGGGGGGACTATGGCTACACCTTC; J gene: TRBJ1-2; D gene: .; CDR3 length: 14; V gene: TRBV6-5; clone size: .
CDR3 protein: CASSSLSWNYGYTF; CDR3 DNA: TGTGCCAGCAGTTCGCTCAGCTGGAACTATGGCTACACCTTC; J gene: TRBJ1-2; D gene: .; CDR3 length: 14; V gene: TRBV28; clone size: few
CDR3 protein: CASSILDGDTEAFF; CDR3 DNA: TGTGCCAGTAGTATCCTGGACGGGGACACTGAAGCTTTCTTT; J gene: TRBJ1-1; D gene: .; CDR3 length: 14; V gene: TRBV19; clone size: .
CDR3 protein: CASSYTWEQFF; CDR3 DNA: TGTGCCAGCAGCTACACTTGGGAGCAGTTCTTC; J gene: TRBJ2-1; D gene: .; CDR3 length: 11; V gene: TRBV28; clone size: .
CDR3 protein: CASSPGDLAAFF; CDR3 DNA: TGTGCCAGCTCTCCGGGAGACCTCGCAGCTTTCTTT; J gene: TRBJ1-1; D gene: .; CDR3 length: 12; V gene: TRBV18; clone size: .
CDR3 protein: CSVFTDTQYF; CDR3 DNA: TGCAGCGTTTTCACAGATACGCAGTATTTT; J gene: TRBJ2-3; D gene: .; CDR3 length: 10; V gene: TRBV29-1; clone size: .
CDR3 protein: CASTRASPDQPQHF; CDR3 DNA: TGTGCCAGCACCCGGGCCTCACCCGATCAGCCCCAGCATTTT; J gene: TRBJ1-5; D gene: .; CDR3 length: 14; V gene: TRBV28; clone size: .
CDR3 protein: CASSLGVSGANVLTF; CDR3 DNA: TGTGCCAGCAGTTTGGGAGTCTCTGGGGCCAACGTCCTGACTTTC; J gene: TRBJ2-6; D gene: .; CDR3 length: 15; V gene: TRBV6-5; clone size: .
CDR3 protein: CAIRPPGDSPLHF; CDR3 DNA: TGTGCCATCAGGCCCCCAGGGGATTCACCCCTCCACTTT; J gene: TRBJ1-6; D gene: .; CDR3 length: 13; V gene: TRBV10-3; clone size: .
CDR3 protein: CASKGGQGGTDTQYF; CDR3 DNA: TGTGCCAGCAAGGGGGGACAGGGGGGCACAGATACGCAGTATTTT; J gene: TRBJ2-3; D gene: TRBD1; CDR3 length: 15; V gene: TRBV28; clone size: .
CDR3 protein: CASSQRLAGGLYNEQFF; CDR3 DNA: TGTGCCAGCAGCCAAAGACTAGCGGGGGGATTGTACAATGAGCAGTTCTTC; J gene: TRBJ2-1; D gene: TRBD2; CDR3 length: 17; V gene: TRBV14; clone size: .
CDR3 protein: CASSFAGKDEQYF; CDR3 DNA: TGTGCCAGCAGCTTCGCGGGGAAAGACGAGCAGTACTTC; J gene: TRBJ2-7; D gene: .; CDR3 length: 13; V gene: TRBV7-9; clone size: .
CDR3 protein: CAISDSNQPQHF; CDR3 DNA: TGTGCCATCAGTGATAGCAATCAGCCCCAGCATTTT; J gene: TRBJ1-5; D gene: .; CDR3 length: 12; V gene: TRBV10-3; clone size: .
CDR3 protein: CAISEPATGTGELFF; CDR3 DNA: TGTGCCATCAGTGAACCGGCCACGGGGACCGGGGAGCTGTTTTTT; J gene: TRBJ2-2; D gene: .; CDR3 length: 15; V gene: TRBV10-3; clone size: .
CDR3 protein: CASSPDRVNYGYTF; CDR3 DNA: TGTGCCAGCAGTCCGGACAGGGTGAACTATGGCTACACCTTC; J gene: TRBJ1-2; D gene: TRBD1; CDR3 length: 14; V gene: TRBV7-2; clone size: .
CDR3 protein: CASSPAGGDRNSPLHF; CDR3 DNA: TGTGCCAGCAGCCCCGCAGGGGGCGACAGAAATTCACCCCTCCACTTT; J gene: TRBJ1-6; D gene: TRBD1; CDR3 length: 16; V gene: TRBV7-2; clone size: .
CDR3 protein: CASSLTVSYEQYF; CDR3 DNA: TGTGCCAGCAGTTTGACGGTTTCCTACGAGCAGTACTTC; J gene: TRBJ2-7; D gene: .; CDR3 length: 13; V gene: TRBV27; clone size: .
CDR3 protein: CASSPRLSGANVLTF; CDR3 DNA: TGTGCCAGCAGCCCCCGCTTATCTGGGGCCAACGTCCTGACTTTC; J gene: TRBJ2-6; D gene: .; CDR3 length: 15; V gene: TRBV7-2; clone size: .
CDR3 protein: CASSVYLAGGPGETQYF; CDR3 DNA: TGTGCCAGCAGCGTCTACCTAGCGGGGGGGCCGGGGGAGACCCAGTACTTC; J gene: TRBJ2-5; D gene: TRBD2; CDR3 length: 17; V gene: TRBV7-2; clone size: .
CDR3 protein: CASRLQGAGGGYTF; CDR3 DNA: TGTGCCAGCAGACTACAGGGGGCCGGAGGTGGCTACACCTTC; J gene: TRBJ1-2; D gene: TRBD1; CDR3 length: 14; V gene: TRBV5-4; clone size: few
CDR3 protein: CASSLPVGGELFF; CDR3 DNA: TGTGCCAGCAGTTTACCTGTAGGCGGGGAGCTGTTTTTT; J gene: TRBJ2-2; D gene: .; CDR3 length: 13; V gene: TRBV27; clone size: .
CDR3 protein: CASSQMRGADEQYF; CDR3 DNA: TGCGCCAGCAGCCAAATGAGGGGAGCTGACGAGCAGTACTTC; J gene: TRBJ2-7; D gene: .; CDR3 length: 14; V gene: TRBV4-1; clone size: few
CDR3 protein: CASSSRAVQITEAFF; CDR3 DNA: TGTGCCAGTAGTAGCAGGGCGGTACAAATAACTGAAGCTTTCTTT; J gene: TRBJ1-1; D gene: .; CDR3 length: 15; V gene: TRBV19; clone size: .
CDR3 protein: CASSGRLGTGELFF; CDR3 DNA: TGTGCCAGCAGTGGACGATTGGGCACCGGGGAGCTGTTTTTT; J gene: TRBJ2-2; D gene: .; CDR3 length: 14; V gene: TRBV6-1; clone size: .
CDR3 protein: CAWSVQGWGKLFF; CDR3 DNA: TGTGCCTGGAGTGTACAGGGTTGGGGAAAACTGTTTTTT; J gene: TRBJ1-4; D gene: .; CDR3 length: 13; V gene: TRBV30; clone size: .
CDR3 protein: CAISGGSNQPQHF; CDR3 DNA: TGTGCCATCAGTGGGGGGAGCAATCAGCCCCAGCATTTT; J gene: TRBJ1-5; D gene: .; CDR3 length: 13; V gene: TRBV10-3; clone size: few
CDR3 protein: CASSFDRMTGELFF; CDR3 DNA: TGTGCCAGCAGTTTTGACAGGATGACCGGGGAGCTGTTTTTT; J gene: TRBJ2-2; D gene: .; CDR3 length: 14; V gene: TRBV28; clone size: .
CDR3 protein: CASSPLGQGNYEQYF; CDR3 DNA: TGTGCCAGCAGTCCACTCGGACAGGGAAATTACGAGCAGTACTTC; J gene: TRBJ2-7; D gene: TRBD1; CDR3 length: 15; V gene: TRBV5-4; clone size: .
CDR3 protein: CASSPTRGGEQFF; CDR3 DNA: TGCGCCAGCAGCCCGACTAGGGGGGGGGAGCAGTTCTTC; J gene: TRBJ2-1; D gene: .; CDR3 length: 13; V gene: TRBV4-3; clone size: .
CDR3 protein: CASGTGTGTEAFF; CDR3 DNA: TGTGCCAGCGGGACGGGGACGGGCACTGAAGCTTTCTTT; J gene: TRBJ1-1; D gene: .; CDR3 length: 13; V gene: TRBV5-8; clone size: .
CDR3 protein: CASSQDGGFEQFF; CDR3 DNA: TGCGCCAGCAGCCAAGATGGAGGGTTTGAGCAGTTCTTC; J gene: TRBJ2-1; D gene: .; CDR3 length: 13; V gene: TRBV4-3; clone size: large
CDR3 protein: CASSFATLRETQYF; CDR3 DNA: TGTGCCAGCAGTTTTGCCACCTTAAGGGAGACCCAGTACTTC; J gene: TRBJ2-5; D gene: .; CDR3 length: 14; V gene: TRBV28; clone size: .
CDR3 protein: CASSPTGVLGEQYF; CDR3 DNA: TGCGCCAGCAGCCCTACAGGAGTGTTGGGGGAGCAGTACTTC; J gene: TRBJ2-7; D gene: .; CDR3 length: 14; V gene: TRBV5-1; clone size: .
CDR3 protein: CASTSAGGAYEQYF; CDR3 DNA: TGTGCCAGCACCTCAGCGGGGGGGGCCTACGAGCAGTACTTC; J gene: TRBJ2-7; D gene: TRBD2; CDR3 length: 14; V gene: TRBV28; clone size: .
CDR3 protein: CASRPPGSSNQPQHF; CDR3 DNA: TGTGCCAGCAGACCTCCGGGCAGTAGCAATCAGCCCCAGCATTTT; J gene: TRBJ1-5; D gene: .; CDR3 length: 15; V gene: TRBV6-5; clone size: .
CDR3 protein: CASKLQGSGETQYF; CDR3 DNA: TGTGCCAGCAAATTACAGGGCAGTGGCGAGACCCAGTACTTC; J gene: TRBJ2-5; D gene: .; CDR3 length: 14; V gene: TRBV28; clone size: medium-sized
CDR3 protein: CASRRGETQYF; CDR3 DNA: TGTGCCAGTAGACGGGGTGAGACCCAGTACTTC; J gene: TRBJ2-5; D gene: .; CDR3 length: 11; V gene: TRBV19; clone size: .
CDR3 protein: CASSSDKNYGYTF; CDR3 DNA: TGTGCCAGTAGTTCAGACAAGAACTATGGCTACACCTTC; J gene: TRBJ1-2; D gene: .; CDR3 length: 13; V gene: TRBV19; clone size: .
CDR3 protein: CAWSDEGSVDYGYTF; CDR3 DNA: TGTGCCTGGAGTGATGAGGGTTCGGTCGACTATGGCTACACCTTC; J gene: TRBJ1-2; D gene: .; CDR3 length: 15; V gene: TRBV30; clone size: .
CDR3 protein: CASRLTGDPEAFF; CDR3 DNA: TGTGCCAGCAGGCTGACAGGAGACCCTGAAGCTTTCTTT; J gene: TRBJ1-1; D gene: .; CDR3 length: 13; V gene: TRBV6-5; clone size: .
CDR3 protein: CASSLVAGGPYEQYF; CDR3 DNA: TGTGCCAGCAGTTTGGTGGCGGGAGGGCCCTACGAGCAGTACTTC; J gene: TRBJ2-7; D gene: TRBD2; CDR3 length: 15; V gene: TRBV27; clone size: .
CDR3 protein: CSALRAETQYF; CDR3 DNA: TGCAGTGCCCTCCGTGCGGAGACCCAGTACTTC; J gene: TRBJ2-5; D gene: .; CDR3 length: 11; V gene: TRBV20-1; clone size: .